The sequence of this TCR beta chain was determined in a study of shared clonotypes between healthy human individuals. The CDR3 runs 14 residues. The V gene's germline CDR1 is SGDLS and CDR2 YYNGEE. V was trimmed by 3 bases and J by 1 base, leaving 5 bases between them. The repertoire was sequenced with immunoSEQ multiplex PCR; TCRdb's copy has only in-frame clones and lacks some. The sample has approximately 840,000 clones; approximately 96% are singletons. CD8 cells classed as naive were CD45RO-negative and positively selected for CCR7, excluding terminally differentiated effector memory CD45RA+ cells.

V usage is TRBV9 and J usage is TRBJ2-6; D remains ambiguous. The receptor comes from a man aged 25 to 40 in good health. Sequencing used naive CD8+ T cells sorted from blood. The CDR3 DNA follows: TGTGCCAGCAGCGATAAATCTGGGGCCAACGTCCTGACTTTC. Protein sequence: CASSDKSGANVLTF.